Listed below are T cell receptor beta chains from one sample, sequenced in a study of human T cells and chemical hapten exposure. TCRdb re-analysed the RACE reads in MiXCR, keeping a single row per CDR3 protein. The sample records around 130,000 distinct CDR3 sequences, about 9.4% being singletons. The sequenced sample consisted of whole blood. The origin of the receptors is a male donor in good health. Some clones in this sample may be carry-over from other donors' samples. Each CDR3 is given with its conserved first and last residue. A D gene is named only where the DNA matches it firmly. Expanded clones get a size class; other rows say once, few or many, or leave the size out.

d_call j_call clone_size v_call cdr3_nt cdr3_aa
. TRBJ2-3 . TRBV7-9 TGTGCCAGCAGCTTCACTAGTGGGCACACAGATACGCAGTATTTT CASSFTSGHTDTQYF
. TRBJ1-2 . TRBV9 TGTGCCAGCAACCCGGCGGGGGGTAACTATGGCTACACCTTC CASNPAGGNYGYTF
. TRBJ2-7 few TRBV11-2 TGTGCCAGCAGCTTAGGTGACACTCCTGCCGAGCAGTACTTC CASSLGDTPAEQYF
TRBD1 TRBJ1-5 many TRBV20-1 TGCAGTGCACCCGGACAGGGGGCTCAGGGTCAGCCCCAGCATTTT CSAPGQGAQGQPQHF
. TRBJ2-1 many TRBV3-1 TGTGCCAGCAGCCAAATCCATGAGCAGTTCTTC CASSQIHEQFF
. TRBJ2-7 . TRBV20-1 TGCAGTGCTAGTCTGTACTCCTACGAGCAGTACTTC CSASLYSYEQYF
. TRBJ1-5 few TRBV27 TGTGCCAGCAGTTTCAGTGGGACTCAGCCCCAGCATTTT CASSFSGTQPQHF
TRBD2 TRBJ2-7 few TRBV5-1 TGCGCCAGCAGCTTGGAGACGGGACTAGTATCCTACGAGCAGTACTTC CASSLETGLVSYEQYF
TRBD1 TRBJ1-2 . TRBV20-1 TGCAGTGCCAACCCAGGGGGCCTCCTTGGCTACACCTTC CSANPGGLLGYTF
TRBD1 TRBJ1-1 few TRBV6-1 TGTGCCAGCAGGAGGGGACAGACCATGAACACTGAAGCTTTCTTT CASRRGQTMNTEAFF
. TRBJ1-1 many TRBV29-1 TGCAGCGTGACACAGGGAGGTGGCACTGAAGCTTTCTTT CSVTQGGGTEAFF
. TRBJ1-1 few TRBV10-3 TGTGCCATCAGCTCTATCTCACAAGGACACCCCAGAGGCACTGAAGCTTTCTTT CAISSISQGHPRGTEAFF
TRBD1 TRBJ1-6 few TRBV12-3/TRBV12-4 TGTGCCAGCAGTCGGGACAGTGGGGCACCCCTCCACTTT CASSRDSGAPLHF
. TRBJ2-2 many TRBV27 TGTGCCAGCAAAGAGACTAGTCCCACCGGGGAGCTGTTTTTT CASKETSPTGELFF
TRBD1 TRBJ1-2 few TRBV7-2 TGTGCCAGCAGCTCGAAAAGGACAGGGTATGGCTACACCTTC CASSSKRTGYGYTF
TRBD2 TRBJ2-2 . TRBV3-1 TGTGCCAGCAGCCCCGTAGCGGGGGCGAACACCGGGGAGCTGTTTTTT CASSPVAGANTGELFF
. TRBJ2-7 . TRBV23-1 TGCGCCAGCAGTCAATTCCGGCCCGTCGAAAGCTACGAGCAGTACTTC CASSQFRPVESYEQYF
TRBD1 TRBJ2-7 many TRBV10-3 TGTGCCATCCAACTCGAAGGGACAGGGGCCTACGAGCAGTACTTC CAIQLEGTGAYEQYF
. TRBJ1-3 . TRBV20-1 TGCAGTGCTAGCGTGGGCTCTGAAAACACCATATATTTT CSASVGSENTIYF
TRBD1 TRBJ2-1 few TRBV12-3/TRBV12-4 TGTGCCAGCATCCAGGGACAGGACTCCTACAATGAGCAGTTCTTC CASIQGQDSYNEQFF
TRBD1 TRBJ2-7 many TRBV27 TGTGCCAGCAGTTCCCCAGGGGGAAGGATAAAGAACGAGCAGTACTTC CASSSPGGRIKNEQYF
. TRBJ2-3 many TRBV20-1 TGCAGTGCTAGGGGTCAAAGAACAGATACGCAGTATTTT CSARGQRTDTQYF
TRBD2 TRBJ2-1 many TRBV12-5 TGTGCTAGTGGTCCAGGGACTAGCGGGGCCAATGAGCAGTTCTTC CASGPGTSGANEQFF
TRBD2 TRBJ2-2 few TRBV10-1 TGCGCCAGCAGTGCGGTAGCGGGAGCGAACACCGGGGAGCTGTTTTTT CASSAVAGANTGELFF
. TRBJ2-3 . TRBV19 TGTGCCAGTAGTACGCGGGGGCGGGATACGCAGTATTTT CASSTRGRDTQYF
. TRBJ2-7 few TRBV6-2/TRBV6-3 TGTGCCAGCAGAGTCCTACAGGGAATAAAACCCTACGAGCAGTACTTC CASRVLQGIKPYEQYF
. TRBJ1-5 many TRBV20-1 TGCAGTGTCCCTCCAGGGCTCAATCAGCCCCAGCATTTT CSVPPGLNQPQHF
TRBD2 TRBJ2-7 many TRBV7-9 TGTGCCAGCAGCAGCGGGAGTCAGTACGAGCAGTACTTC CASSSGSQYEQYF
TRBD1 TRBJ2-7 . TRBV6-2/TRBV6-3 TGTGCCAGCAGCGAGGCGTTCGGGACAGGGGTTACCTACGAGCAGTACTTC CASSEAFGTGVTYEQYF
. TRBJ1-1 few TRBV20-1 TGCAGTGCTAGAGACCGGGGTAGGGCGGGCACTGAAGCTTTCTTT CSARDRGRAGTEAFF
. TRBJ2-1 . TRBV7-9 TGTGCCAGCAACTCAACAGGCTTTAGCTCCTACAATGAGCAGTTCTTC CASNSTGFSSYNEQFF
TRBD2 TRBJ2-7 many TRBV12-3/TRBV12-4 TGTGCCAGCAGTTCCGCGGGGGGGCCTCGCTCCTACGAGCAGTACTTC CASSSAGGPRSYEQYF
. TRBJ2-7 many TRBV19 TGTGCCAGTAGTCCCCCGGGCTACGAGCAGTACTTC CASSPPGYEQYF
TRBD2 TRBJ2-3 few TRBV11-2 TGTGCCAGCAGCTTAGAACCGCTAGCGGGGGGGTCAGATACGCAGTATTTT CASSLEPLAGGSDTQYF
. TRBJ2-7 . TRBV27 TGTGCCAGCAGTTTATCAAGGGCGGACGTACTGATGGGCGAGCAGTACTTC CASSLSRADVLMGEQYF
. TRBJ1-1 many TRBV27 TGTGCCAGCGGAGTGGGCACTGAAGCTTTCTTT CASGVGTEAFF
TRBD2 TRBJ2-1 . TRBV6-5 TGTGCCAGCAGTTACTCGGGGGGGAGATACAGTGAGCAGTTCTTC CASSYSGGRYSEQFF
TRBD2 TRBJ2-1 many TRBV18 TGTGCCAGCTCCCCGTCGGGACTAGCGGGAGTCAATGAGCAGTTCTTC CASSPSGLAGVNEQFF
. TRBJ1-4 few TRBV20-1 TGCAGTGCTAGCACTACCGCGAGGACCCCCTCTTCAACTAATGAAAAACTGTTTTTT CSASTTARTPSSTNEKLFF
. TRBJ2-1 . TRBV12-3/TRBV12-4 TGTGCCAGCAGCCTGTCTAGTTCCAATGAGCAGTTCTTC CASSLSSSNEQFF
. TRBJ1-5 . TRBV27 TGTGCCAGCAGTTGGGGTCGGGATCAGCCCCAGCATTTT CASSWGRDQPQHF
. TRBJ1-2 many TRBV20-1 TGCAGTGCTAGCCAGGAAGCGCATGGCTACACCTTC CSASQEAHGYTF
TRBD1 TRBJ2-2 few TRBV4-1 TGCGCCAGCAGCCAATGGACAGGGGCCAACACCGGGGAGCTGTTTTTT CASSQWTGANTGELFF
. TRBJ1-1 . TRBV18 TGTGCCAGCTCACCACCGTTCAGCCCGCGGGGTGAAGCTTTCTTT CASSPPFSPRGEAFF
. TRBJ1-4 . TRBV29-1 TGCAGCGCTAGAGGAGGTGGAGATGAAAAACTGTTTTTT CSARGGGDEKLFF
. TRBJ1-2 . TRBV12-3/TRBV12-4 TGTGCCAGCAGTCGGGTCTCTAACTATGGCTACACCTTC CASSRVSNYGYTF
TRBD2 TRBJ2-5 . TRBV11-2 TGTGCCAGCAGGAGACTAGCGGGGGGCATCCAAGAGACCCAGTACTTC CASRRLAGGIQETQYF
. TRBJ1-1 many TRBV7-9 TGTGCCAGCGCCTACCCTAATGGGAAGGAGGCTTTCTTT CASAYPNGKEAFF
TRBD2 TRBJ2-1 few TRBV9 TGTGCCAGCAGCGTAGAGGAGACTAGCGGGGGCCTGTACAATGAGCAGTTCTTC CASSVEETSGGLYNEQFF
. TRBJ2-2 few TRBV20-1 TGCAGTGCTAGAGTCCCGGAGTTGCCCGGGGAGCTGTTTTTT CSARVPELPGELFF